Here is one T cell receptor (beta chain) with its context. Its matching antigen is unknown. This CDR3 comprises 13 residues. CDR1 is MNHEY and CDR2 is SVGAGI in the germline V gene. V was shortened by 9 bases and J by 1 base, with 12 bases between the two germline ends. Profiling relied on immunoSEQ multiplex PCR, and the TCRdb table lists in-frame clones only, not all of them. The table has about 68,000 clones, 84% seen once. The sample comes from a study of OX40 agonist ivuxolimab in advanced cancers. Study context: At around 81% male, the cohort had a mean age of around 56 years, ranging from roughly 23 to 80.

The study, taken as a whole, reports: Antigen specificity of clonally expanded peripheral T cells was not established.

The chain joins TRBV6-5 to TRBJ1-1; TRBD1 might be the D (5 bases). The source is an adult with an advanced solid tumor such as melanoma, head and neck, liver or kidney cancer. Sequenced here: CD4+ or CD8+ T cells sorted from blood, sampled in a trial of the OX40 agonist ivuxolimab. The CDR3 sequence is CASGGIQNTEAFF. The CDR3 DNA is TGTGCCAGTGGGGGGATACAGAACACTGAAGCTTTCTTT.